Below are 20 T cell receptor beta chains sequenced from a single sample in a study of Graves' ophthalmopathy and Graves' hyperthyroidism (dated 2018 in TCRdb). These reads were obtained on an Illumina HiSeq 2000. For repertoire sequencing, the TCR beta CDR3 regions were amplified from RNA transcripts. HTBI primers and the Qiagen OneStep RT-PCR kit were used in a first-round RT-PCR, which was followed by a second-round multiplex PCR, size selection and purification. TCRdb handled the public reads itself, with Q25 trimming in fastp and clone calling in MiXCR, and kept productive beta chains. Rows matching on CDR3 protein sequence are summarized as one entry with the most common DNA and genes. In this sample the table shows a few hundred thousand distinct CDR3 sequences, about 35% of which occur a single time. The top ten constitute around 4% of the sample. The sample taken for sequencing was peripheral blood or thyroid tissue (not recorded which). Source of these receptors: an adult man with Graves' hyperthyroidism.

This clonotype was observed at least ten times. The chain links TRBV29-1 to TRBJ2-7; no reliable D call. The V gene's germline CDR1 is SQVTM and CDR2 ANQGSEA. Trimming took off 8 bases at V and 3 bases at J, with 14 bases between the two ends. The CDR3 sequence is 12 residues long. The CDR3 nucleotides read TGCAGCTCCTCAGATGGGGTCTACGAGCAGTACTTC. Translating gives CSSSDGVYEQYF.

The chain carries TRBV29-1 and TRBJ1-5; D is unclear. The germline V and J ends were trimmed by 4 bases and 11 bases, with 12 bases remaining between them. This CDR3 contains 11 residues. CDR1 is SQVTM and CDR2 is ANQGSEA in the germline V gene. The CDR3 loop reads CSVVAPETQHF. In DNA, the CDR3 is TGCAGCGTTGTCGCGCCGGAGACCCAGCATTTT.

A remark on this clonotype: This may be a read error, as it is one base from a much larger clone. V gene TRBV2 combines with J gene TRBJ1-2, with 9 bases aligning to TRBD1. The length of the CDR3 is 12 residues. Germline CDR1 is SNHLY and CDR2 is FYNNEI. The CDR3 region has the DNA TGTGCCACCGGGGACAGGGTCTATGGCCACACCTTC. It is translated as CATGDRVYGHTF. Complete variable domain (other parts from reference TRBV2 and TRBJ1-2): EPEVTQTPSHQVTQMGQEVILRCVPISNHLYFYWYRQILGQKVEFLVSFYNNEISEKSEIFDDQFSVERPDGSNFTLKIRSTKLEDSAMYFCATGDRVYGHTFGSGTRLTVV.

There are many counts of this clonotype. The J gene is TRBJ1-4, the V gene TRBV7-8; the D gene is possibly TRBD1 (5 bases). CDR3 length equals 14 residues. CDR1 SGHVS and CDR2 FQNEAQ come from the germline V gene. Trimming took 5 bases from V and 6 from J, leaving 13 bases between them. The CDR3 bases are TGTGCCAGCAGCCCAGGGACTGGAGATGAAAAACTGTTTTTT. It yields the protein CASSPGTGDEKLFF.

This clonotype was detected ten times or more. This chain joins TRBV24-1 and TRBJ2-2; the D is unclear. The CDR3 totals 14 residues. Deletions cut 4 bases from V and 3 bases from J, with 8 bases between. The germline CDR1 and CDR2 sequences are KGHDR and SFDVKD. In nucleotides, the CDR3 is TGTGCCACCAGTGAAGAACCAGACACCGGGGAGCTGTTTTTT. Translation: CATSEEPDTGELFF.

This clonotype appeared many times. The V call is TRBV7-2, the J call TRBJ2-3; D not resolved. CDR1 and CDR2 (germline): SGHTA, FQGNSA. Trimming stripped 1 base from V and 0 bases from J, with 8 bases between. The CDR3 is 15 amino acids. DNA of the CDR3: TGTGCCAGCAGCTTAGATTACACCAGCACAGATACGCAGTATTTT. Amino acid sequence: CASSLDYTSTDTQYF.

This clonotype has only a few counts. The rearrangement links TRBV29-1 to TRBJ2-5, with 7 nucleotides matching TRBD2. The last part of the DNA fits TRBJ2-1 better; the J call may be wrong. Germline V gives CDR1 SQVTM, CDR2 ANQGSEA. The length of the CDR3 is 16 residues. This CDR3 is CSVDDLAASSYNEQFF. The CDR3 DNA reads TGCAGCGTTGACGACCTAGCGGCAAGCTCCTACAATGAGCAGTTCTTC.

This chain's CDR3 is CAISYSKTGLARREQYF. CDR3 sequence (DNA): TGTGCCATCAGTTACTCCAAAACCGGACTAGCGCGTAGGGAGCAGTACTTC. This rearrangement joins TRBV10-3 to TRBJ2-7, with TRBD2 matching over 9 bases. V gave up 5 bases and J gave up 7 bases; unmatched junction bases: 18. The germline V gene encodes CDR1 ENHRY and CDR2 SYGVKD. This CDR3 contains 17 residues.

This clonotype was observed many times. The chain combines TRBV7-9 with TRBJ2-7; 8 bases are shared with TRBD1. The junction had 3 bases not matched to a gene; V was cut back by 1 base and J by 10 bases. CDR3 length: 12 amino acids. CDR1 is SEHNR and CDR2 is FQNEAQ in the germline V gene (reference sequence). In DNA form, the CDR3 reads TGTGCCAGCAGCTTAGGGGACAGGCTACAGTACTTC. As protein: CASSLGDRLQYF.

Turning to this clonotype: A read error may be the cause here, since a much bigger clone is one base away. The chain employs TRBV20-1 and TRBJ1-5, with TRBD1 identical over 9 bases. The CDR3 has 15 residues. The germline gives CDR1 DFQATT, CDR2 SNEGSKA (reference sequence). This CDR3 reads CSASPGTGYNQLQHF. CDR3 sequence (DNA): TGCAGTGCTAGTCCCGGGACAGGGTACAATCAGCTCCAGCATTTT.

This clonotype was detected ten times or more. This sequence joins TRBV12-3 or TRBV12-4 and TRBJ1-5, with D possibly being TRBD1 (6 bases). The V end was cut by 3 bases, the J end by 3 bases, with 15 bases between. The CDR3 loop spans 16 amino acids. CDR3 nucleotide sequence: TGTGCCAGCAGTTTTTCAGGGGAAATCGTCAATCAGCCCCAGCATTTT. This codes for CASSFSGEIVNQPQHF.

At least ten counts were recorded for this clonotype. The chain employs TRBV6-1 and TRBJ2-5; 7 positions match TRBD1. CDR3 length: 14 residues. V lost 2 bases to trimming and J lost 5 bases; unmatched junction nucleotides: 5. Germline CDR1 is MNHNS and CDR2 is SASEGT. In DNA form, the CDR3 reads TGTGCCAGCAGTGAAACCTACAGGGGCGAGACCCAGTACTTC. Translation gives CASSETYRGETQYF.

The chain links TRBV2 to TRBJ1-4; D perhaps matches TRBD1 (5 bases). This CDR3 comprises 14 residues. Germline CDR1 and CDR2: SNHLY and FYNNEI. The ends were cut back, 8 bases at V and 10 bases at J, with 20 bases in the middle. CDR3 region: CASGVDNYSGKLFF. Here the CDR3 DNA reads TGTGCCAGCGGAGTGGACAACTACTCTGGAAAACTGTTTTTT. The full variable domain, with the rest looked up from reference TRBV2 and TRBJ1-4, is EPEVTQTPSHQVTQMGQEVILRCVPISNHLYFYWYRQILGQKVEFLVSFYNNEISEKSEIFDDQFSVERPDGSNFTLKIRSTKLEDSAMYFCASGVDNYSGKLFFGSGTQLSVL.

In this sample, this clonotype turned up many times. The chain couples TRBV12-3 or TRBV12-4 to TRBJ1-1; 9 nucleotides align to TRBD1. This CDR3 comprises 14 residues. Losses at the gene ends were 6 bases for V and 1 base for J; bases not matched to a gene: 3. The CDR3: CASRGTGKNTEAFF. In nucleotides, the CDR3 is TGTGCCAGCAGAGGGACAGGGAAGAACACTGAAGCTTTCTTT.

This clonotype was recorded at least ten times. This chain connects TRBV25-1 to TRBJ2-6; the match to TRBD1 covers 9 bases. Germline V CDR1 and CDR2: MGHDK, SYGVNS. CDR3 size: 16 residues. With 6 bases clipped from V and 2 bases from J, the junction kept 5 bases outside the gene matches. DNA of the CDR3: TGTGCCAGCAGGAAGACAGGGGGAACTGGGGCCAACGTCCTGACTTTC. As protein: CASRKTGGTGANVLTF.

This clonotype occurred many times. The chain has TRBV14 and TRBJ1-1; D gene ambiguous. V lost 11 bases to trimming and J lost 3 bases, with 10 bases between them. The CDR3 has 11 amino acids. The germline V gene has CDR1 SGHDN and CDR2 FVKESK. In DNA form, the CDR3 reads TGTGCCTATAACACGGACACTGAAGCTTTCTTT. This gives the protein CAYNTDTEAFF. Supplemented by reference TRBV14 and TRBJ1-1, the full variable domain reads EAGVTQFPSHSVIEKGQTVTLRCDPISGHDNLYWYRRVMGKEIKFLLHFVKESKQDESGMPNNRFLAERTGGTYSTLKVQPAELEDSGVYFCAYNTDTEAFFGQGTRLTVV.

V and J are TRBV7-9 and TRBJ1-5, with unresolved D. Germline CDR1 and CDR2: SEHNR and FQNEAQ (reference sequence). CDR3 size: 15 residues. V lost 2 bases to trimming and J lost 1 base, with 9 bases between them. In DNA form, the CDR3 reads TGTGCCAGCAGCTTATGGGGTGGAAGCAATCAGCCCCAGCATTTT. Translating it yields CASSLWGGSNQPQHF.

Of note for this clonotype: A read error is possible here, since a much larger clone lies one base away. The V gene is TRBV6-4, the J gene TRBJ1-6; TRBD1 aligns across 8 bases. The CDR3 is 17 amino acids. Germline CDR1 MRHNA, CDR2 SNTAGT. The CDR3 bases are TGTGCCGGCAGTTACGGGATAGGACAGGGTGGAGGTTCACCCCTCCACTTT. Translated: CAGSYGIGQGGGSPLHF.

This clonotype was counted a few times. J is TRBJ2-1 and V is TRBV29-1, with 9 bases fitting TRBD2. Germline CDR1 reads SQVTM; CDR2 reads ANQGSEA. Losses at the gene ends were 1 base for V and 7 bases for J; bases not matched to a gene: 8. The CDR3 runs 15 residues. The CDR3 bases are TGCAGCGTTGAAGGTGGTAGCGGGAGCCCTAATGAGCAGTTCTTC. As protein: CSVEGGSGSPNEQFF.

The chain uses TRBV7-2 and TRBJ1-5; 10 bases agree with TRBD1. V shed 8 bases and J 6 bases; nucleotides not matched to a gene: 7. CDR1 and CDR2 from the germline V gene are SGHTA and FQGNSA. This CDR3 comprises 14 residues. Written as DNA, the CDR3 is TGTGCCAGCCAACGACAGGGGGCGGGTCAGCCCCAGCATTTT. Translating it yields CASQRQGAGQPQHF.